The 23 T cell receptor beta chains reported below all come from one sample, sequenced in a study of blood T cell repertoires in COVID-19. The assay was immunoSEQ multiplex PCR, and TCRdb's table has in-frame clones only and misses some. The sample records about 200,000 clones, about nine tenths being singletons. The sequenced sample was peripheral blood. The receptors were sampled from a woman aged 70-85 years with acute or convalescent COVID-19.

This chain joins TRBV5-6 and TRBJ1-2; a possible D gene is TRBD1 (5 bases). Trimming took off 4 bases at V and 2 bases at J, with 9 bases between the two ends. Germline values: CDR1 SGHDT, CDR2 YYEEEE. The CDR3 has 13 amino acids. CDR3 amino acids: CASSPGLNYGYTF. The CDR3 DNA reads TGTGCCAGCAGCCCGGGACTAAACTATGGCTACACCTTC.

This clone occurred a few times. V and J are TRBV21-1 and TRBJ2-5; the table's D call TRBD1 went unverified against the DNA. TRBV21-1 is annotated as a pseudogene. The CDR3 totals 14 residues. This CDR3 is CASTGTAYQETQYF. The CDR3 coding sequence is TGTGCCAGCACCGGGACAGCATACCAAGAGACCCAGTACTTC.

The chain recombines TRBV10-2 with TRBJ2-5, with 8 bases that match TRBD2. Per the germline V gene, CDR1 is WSHSY and CDR2 is SAAADI. The CDR3 runs to 15 residues. V lost 4 bases, J lost 2 bases, and 6 bases stayed unmatched. CDR3 in amino acids: CASSGPAGAQETQYF. The CDR3 coding sequence is TGCGCCAGCAGTGGGCCAGCGGGGGCTCAAGAGACCCAGTACTTC.

This rearrangement joins TRBV19 to TRBJ2-7; 12 bases agree with TRBD1. The V gene's germline CDR1 is LNHDA and CDR2 SQIVND (reference sequence). V trimming: 3 bases; J trimming: 5 bases; junction bases outside the gene matches: 5. The CDR3 has 15 amino acids. CDR3 sequence (DNA): TGTGCCAGTAGTATTGGGACAGGGGGCATCGACGAGCAGTACTTC. Residues: CASSIGTGGIDEQYF.

The chain joins TRBV5-1 to TRBJ1-1; a weak D match, TRBD1 (5 bases). Trimming left V 0 bases short and J 7 bases short, with 16 bases between. CDR1 and CDR2 from the germline V gene are SGHRS and YFSETQ. The CDR3 length is 15 residues. CDR3 sequence: CASSLVPGEALEAFF. In DNA, the CDR3 is TGCGCCAGCAGCTTGGTCCCGGGGGAGGCTCTTGAAGCTTTCTTT. The whole variable domain, filled in from reference TRBV5-1 and TRBJ1-1, reads KAGVTQTPRYLIKTRGQQVTLSCSPISGHRSVSWYQQTPGQGLQFLFEYFSETQRNKGNFPGRFSGRQFSNSRSEMNVSTLELGDSALYLCASSLVPGEALEAFFGQGTRLTVV.

This chain uses TRBV3-1 (or the pseudogene TRBV3-2) with TRBJ2-3, with 11 bases matching TRBD2. With 5 bases clipped from V and 6 bases from J, the junction kept 10 bases outside the gene matches. Germline CDR1 reads LGHDT; CDR2 reads YNNKEL (reference sequence). The CDR3 has 16 residues. The CDR3 DNA sequence: TGTGCCAGCAGCAGGTTAGCGGGGGGGGCCCGGGATACGCAGTATTTT. Its translation: CASSRLAGGARDTQYF.

The gene calls are TRBV5-8 and TRBJ2-5; a weak D match, TRBD1 (5 bases). Trimming cost V 5 bases and J 5 bases, with 13 bases left between them. There are 13 residues in the CDR3. Germline V gene data show CDR1 as SGHTS and CDR2 as YDEGEE. The CDR3 loop is CASRTQGRETQYF. Here the CDR3 DNA reads TGTGCCAGCAGAACCCAGGGCAGGGAGACCCAGTACTTC.

CDR3 DNA sequence: TGCGCCAGCAGCTTCGGGGGGATGCCTAATGAAAAACTGTTTTTT. As protein: CASSFGGMPNEKLFF. The genes are TRBV5-1 and TRBJ1-4, with D possibly being TRBD1 (5 bases). The CDR3 spans 15 residues. The germline V and J ends were trimmed by 2 bases and 3 bases, with 11 bases remaining between them. Per germline, CDR1 SGHRS and CDR2 YFSETQ.

The genes are TRBV28 and TRBJ1-2; 7 bases are a match to TRBD1. The CDR3 runs to 13 residues. J was trimmed by 8 bases and V by 6 bases; bases with no gene match: 9. CDR1 is MDHEN and CDR2 is SYDVKM in the germline V gene. The CDR3: CASSTATGRGYTF. Here the CDR3 DNA reads TGTGCCAGCAGCACGGCGACAGGGCGAGGCTACACCTTC.

A single count supports this clone. This chain uses TRBV18 with TRBJ1-1; TRBD1 matches 7 bases. Trimming cost V 2 bases and J 5 bases; bases outside gene matches: 2. CDR3 length: 13 amino acids. Germline V gene sequence: CDR1 KGHSH, CDR2 LQKENI. CDR3 protein: CASSPARGTEAFF. The CDR3 region has the DNA TGTGCCAGCTCACCAGCCAGGGGGACTGAAGCTTTCTTT. The full variable domain, in which reference TRBV18 and TRBJ1-1 provide the parts outside the CDR3, is NAGVMQNPRHLVRRRGQEARLRCSPMKGHSHVYWYRQLPEEGLKFMVYLQKENIIDESGMPKERFSAEFPKEGPSILRIQQVVRGDSAAYFCASSPARGTEAFFGQGTRLTVV.

V and J are TRBV18 and TRBJ1-4; tentative D call: TRBD1 (6 bases). Trimming left V 5 bases short and J 2 bases short, with 18 bases between. This CDR3 comprises 17 residues. Germline lookup yields CDR1 KGHSH and CDR2 LQKENI. CDR3 region: CASSSLQGQGTNEKLFF. CDR3 in DNA: TGTGCCAGCTCATCATTGCAGGGGCAGGGGACTAATGAAAAACTGTTTTTT.

Worth noting for this clone: In the same sample, other DNA sequences code for this CDR3. V gene TRBV5-1 combines with J gene TRBJ1-1, with TRBD1 matching over 9 bases. CDR3 length equals 15 residues. Trimming at V came to 0 bases and at J to 1 base, leaving 1 base not matched to a gene. Germline CDR1 reads SGHRS; CDR2 reads YFSETQ. CDR3 protein: CASSLAGQGNTEAFF. As DNA, the CDR3 is TGCGCCAGCAGCTTGGCGGGACAGGGGAACACTGAAGCTTTCTTT. Full variable domain (missing parts from reference TRBV5-1 and TRBJ1-1): KAGVTQTPRYLIKTRGQQVTLSCSPISGHRSVSWYQQTPGQGLQFLFEYFSETQRNKGNFPGRFSGRQFSNSRSEMNVSTLELGDSALYLCASSLAGQGNTEAFFGQGTRLTVV.

This sequence joins TRBV28 and TRBJ2-4; D is unclear. CDR3 length equals 14 residues. V lost 2 bases and J 0 bases, leaving 5 bases between the germline ends. In germline, CDR1 is MDHEN, CDR2 SYDVKM. The CDR3 DNA reads as TGTGCCAGCAGTTTAGTTCTAGCCAAAAACATTCAGTACTTC. Translation gives CASSLVLAKNIQYF.

The chain is built from TRBV24-1 and TRBJ1-2; maybe TRBD1 (6 bases). Germline values: CDR1 KGHDR, CDR2 SFDVKD. The CDR3 is 15 amino acids. The V gene lost 1 base and the J gene lost 8 bases, with 16 bases spanning the gap. The CDR3 coding sequence is TGTGCCACCAGTGATTTATCTCAGGGGTCTCGCGGCTACACCTTC. Residues: CATSDLSQGSRGYTF.

The chain recombines TRBV24-1 with TRBJ2-5, with 7 bases that match TRBD1. The length of the CDR3 is 14 residues. Germline V gene lookup returns CDR1 KGHDR and CDR2 SFDVKD. V shed 2 bases and J 4 bases; nucleotides not matched to a gene: 3. In DNA, the CDR3 is TGTGCCACCAGTGATTCCGGACAGGTAGAGACCCAGTACTTC. Amino acid sequence: CATSDSGQVETQYF.

The CDR3 protein is CARSLSGGAGGETQYF. As DNA, the CDR3 is TGTGCCAGAAGCCTGTCGGGGGGCGCGGGAGGAGAGACCCAGTACTTC. The V and J genes are TRBV5-3 and TRBJ2-5, with 8 bases lining up with TRBD2. TRBV5-3 is assigned to the ORF class and has an uncertain function. The J segment lost 4 bases and the V segment lost 4 bases, leaving 12 bases of the junction unmatched. This CDR3 region has 16 residues.

The chain recombines TRBV28 with TRBJ2-3; 7 bases match TRBD1. Germline values: CDR1 MDHEN, CDR2 SYDVKM. The CDR3 has 15 amino acids. V was clipped by 5 bases and J by 7 bases; unmatched bases: 12. The chain's CDR3 is CASSRPSGGIYTQYF. The CDR3 region has the DNA TGTGCCAGCAGTCGACCCTCAGGGGGAATTTATACGCAGTATTTT.

This rearrangement joins TRBV15 to TRBJ2-7; 10 positions match TRBD1. CDR3 length: 15 amino acids. The V and J ends lost 2 bases and 4 bases, in that order; junction bases with no gene match: 5. Germline V lookup: CDR1 LNHNV, CDR2 YYDKDF (reference sequence). The CDR3, as DNA: TGTGCCACCAGCAGACTTCCGGGACAGGGGTACGAGCAGTACTTC. Residues: CATSRLPGQGYEQYF.

Written as DNA, the CDR3 is TGCGCCAGCAGCGGGGGGACAGCCATGAGCTCCTACAATGAGCAGTTCTTC. Residues: CASSGGTAMSSYNEQFF. This chain uses TRBV5-1 with TRBJ2-1; a possible D gene is TRBD1 (7 bases). This CDR3 has 17 residues. V was trimmed by 4 bases and J by 0 bases, leaving 17 bases between them. Germline CDR1 SGHRS, CDR2 YFSETQ.

V is TRBV7-2 and J is TRBJ1-3, with TRBD1 matching 7 bases. CDR1 is SGHTA and CDR2 is FQGNSA in the germline V gene. After removal of 0 bases from V and 4 bases from J, the junction contained 9 bases not matched to a gene. The CDR3 has 17 amino acids. CDR3 DNA sequence: TGTGCCAGCAGCTTAGCCCAAATAGGGACAGCCGGAAACACCATATATTTT. This encodes CASSLAQIGTAGNTIYF.

V is TRBV11-2 and J is TRBJ1-6; D not certain. V was clipped by 3 bases and J by 0 bases, with 9 bases between them. CDR1 and CDR2 (germline): SGHAT, FQNNGV. The CDR3 runs 16 residues. In DNA form, the CDR3 reads TGTGCCAGCAGCTTCGGTGGGAGCTCCTATAATTCACCCCTCCACTTT. Its protein is CASSFGGSSYNSPLHF.

This sequence joins TRBV7-2 and TRBJ1-1, with unresolved D. V lost 5 bases to trimming and J lost 1 base, with 14 bases between them. Germline values: CDR1 SGHTA, CDR2 FQGNSA. This CDR3 is 15 amino acids long. In nucleotides, the CDR3 is TGTGCCAGCAGCAACATCTGGCAGCGGAACACTGAAGCTTTCTTT. It encodes CASSNIWQRNTEAFF. Full variable domain (rest looked up from reference TRBV7-2 and TRBJ1-1): GAGVSQSPSNKVTEKGKDVELRCDPISGHTALYWYRQSLGQGLEFLIYFQGNSAPDKSGLPSDRFSAERTGGSVSTLTIQRTQQEDSAVYLCASSNIWQRNTEAFFGQGTRLTVV.

The chain combines TRBV28 with TRBJ1-1, with D possibly TRBD1 on 6 matching bases. Deletions cut 8 bases from V and 1 base from J, with 17 bases between. Germline-derived CDR1 and CDR2 are MDHEN and SYDVKM. This CDR3 is 15 amino acids long. CDR3 amino acids: CASWAGGLGNTEAFF. As DNA, the CDR3 is TGTGCCAGCTGGGCGGGGGGCTTAGGGAACACTGAAGCTTTCTTT.